This is a list of T cell receptor beta chains from one sample in a study of cytotoxic CD8 clonotypes in ibrutinib-treated CLL. Here immunoSEQ multiplex PCR was the method, and the copy in TCRdb shows in-frame clones only, minus some. The table includes 200,000 to 250,000 clones, 70% detected once. The specimen was PBMCs, collected after 12 months of ibrutinib treatment. These TCRs come from a human donor with chronic lymphocytic leukemia. CDR3s include the opening cysteine and the closing phenylalanine or tryptophan. D genes are given only for firm matches. Not all rows give a size; the values are once, few, many and, for expanded clones, a class.

V,length,size,J,D,CDR3,DNA
TRBV11-2,13,-,TRBJ2-1,-,CASSATGRGEQFF,TGTGCCAGCAGCGCGACAGGCCGGGGTGAGCAGTTCTTC
TRBV7-2,13,-,TRBJ2-7,TRBD2,CASSITSGYEQYF,TGTGCCAGCAGCATAACTAGCGGATACGAGCAGTACTTC
TRBV5-1,15,-,TRBJ2-7,TRBD2,CASSFGLAGTYEQYF,TGCGCCAGCAGCTTTGGGCTAGCGGGTACCTACGAGCAGTACTTC
TRBV5-1,16,few,TRBJ2-2,TRBD1,CASSWTGSVDTGELFF,TGCGCCAGCAGCTGGACAGGCAGCGTAGACACCGGGGAGCTGTTTTTT
TRBV6-6,16,few,TRBJ1-6,TRBD1,CASSYRDREGNSPLHF,TGTGCCAGCAGTTACCGGGACAGGGAAGGGAATTCACCCCTCCACTTT
TRBV7-2,15,few,TRBJ2-1,-,CASSLAGADYNEQFF,TGTGCCAGCAGCTTAGCGGGGGCCGATTACAATGAGCAGTTCTTC
TRBV6-5,14,-,TRBJ1-1,-,CASSPGRLNTEAFF,TGTGCCAGCAGTCCAGGGCGACTGAACACTGAAGCTTTCTTT
TRBV2,15,-,TRBJ2-7,TRBD1,CASGAPGTGGDEQYF,TGTGCCAGCGGGGCCCCGGGGACAGGGGGCGACGAGCAGTACTTC
TRBV10-3,15,-,TRBJ1-1,TRBD1,CAISESEGAGVEAFF,TGTGCCATCAGTGAGTCAGAGGGGGCAGGGGTTGAAGCTTTCTTT
TRBV4-1,16,few,TRBJ1-2,TRBD1,CASSGPGQGGGHGYTF,TGCGCCAGCAGTGGGCCCGGACAGGGGGGTGGTCATGGCTACACCTTC
TRBV7-2,17,-,TRBJ1-3,TRBD1,CASSFSRTGPPGNTIYF,TGTGCCAGCAGTTTCTCTAGGACAGGTCCCCCTGGAAACACCATATATTTT
TRBV12-5,15,-,TRBJ2-3,-,CASSLGRLSTDTQYF,TGTGCTAGTTCTCTCGGTCGTCTTAGCACAGATACGCAGTATTTT
TRBV6-1,14,few,TRBJ2-5,TRBD2,CASSEDGTRKTQYF,TGTGCCAGCAGTGAGGACGGGACTAGGAAGACCCAGTACTTC
TRBV7-2,13,-,TRBJ1-2,-,CASSLDPGRGYTF,TGTGCCAGCAGCTTAGATCCAGGGAGGGGCTACACCTTC
TRBV6-5,16,-,TRBJ2-2,-,CASSYSMWGGTGELFF,TGTGCCAGCAGTTACTCGATGTGGGGTGGCACCGGGGAGCTGTTTTTT
TRBV5-1,13,few,TRBJ2-2,-,CASSLLDTGELFF,TGCGCCAGCAGCTTGCTAGACACCGGGGAGCTGTTTTTT
TRBV7-2,16,-,TRBJ2-7,-,CASSLGWLASSYEQYF,TGTGCCAGCAGCTTAGGGTGGCTAGCGAGCTCCTACGAGCAGTACTTC
TRBV5-1,14,-,TRBJ1-1,-,CASSSPGGNTEAFF,TGCGCCAGCAGCTCTCCGGGGGGAAACACTGAAGCTTTCTTT
TRBV2,15,-,TRBJ1-4,TRBD1,CASSRQGTTNEKLFF,TGTGCCAGCAGTCGACAGGGAACAACTAATGAAAAACTGTTTTTT
TRBV23-1,13,-,TRBJ1-2,-,CASRQGTTYLPTF,TGCGCCAGCAGGCAAGGGACCACGTATTTGCCCACCTTC
TRBV6-5,15,-,TRBJ1-6,-,CASSYSAGRNSPLHF,TGTGCCAGCAGTTACTCCGCGGGTCGCAATTCACCCCTCCACTTT
TRBV7-2,13,few,TRBJ1-2,-,CASSLISGYGYTF,TGTGCCAGCAGCTTAATATCGGGCTATGGCTACACCTTC
TRBV9,13,-,TRBJ2-7,TRBD1,CASSARDRGEQYF,TGTGCCAGCAGCGCGAGGGACAGGGGGGAGCAGTACTTC
TRBV5-1,15,-,TRBJ1-6,TRBD1,CASSLAGGASSPLHF,TGCGCCAGCAGCTTAGCAGGGGGCGCAAGCTCACCCCTCCACTTT
TRBV27,16,-,TRBJ1-1,TRBD1,CASSLGREGAYTEAFF,TGTGCCAGCAGTTTGGGGAGGGAGGGGGCATACACTGAAGCTTTCTTT
TRBV6-1,13,-,TRBJ2-2,-,CAIQGKVTGELFF,TGTGCCATCCAGGGAAAGGTCACCGGGGAGCTGTTTTTT
TRBV7-2,12,-,TRBJ2-7,-,CASSLILYEQYF,TGTGCCAGCAGCCTCATCCTCTACGAGCAGTACTTC
TRBV4-1,14,-,TRBJ1-3,-,CASSQDPGFSTIYF,TGCGCCAGCAGCCAAGATCCAGGATTCAGCACCATATATTTT
TRBV4-3,13,-,TRBJ1-2,-,CASSQPHVYGYTF,TGCGCCAGCAGCCAACCCCACGTCTATGGCTACACCTTC
TRBV28,16,-,TRBJ1-5,TRBD1,CASSLKAGTGGRPQHF,TGTGCCAGCAGTTTGAAAGCCGGGACAGGGGGCCGGCCCCAGCATTTT
TRBV29-1,13,-,TRBJ1-5,-,CSVIQAGNQPQHF,TGCAGCGTGATCCAGGCGGGCAATCAGCCCCAGCATTTT
TRBV10-3,11,few,TRBJ2-7,-,CATGSLNEQYF,TGTGCCACGGGGAGTTTGAACGAGCAGTACTTC
TRBV2,15,-,TRBJ2-2,-,CASRGTYEDTGELFF,TGTGCCAGCAGAGGTACCTATGAGGACACCGGGGAGCTGTTTTTT
TRBV7-3,17,-,TRBJ2-2,TRBD1,CASSSVGRGGRTGELFF,TGTGCCAGCAGCTCAGTGGGGAGAGGGGGCAGGACCGGGGAGCTGTTTTTT
TRBV7-9,19,-,TRBJ2-7,-,CASSLIQGFGVLMFYEQYF,TGTGCCAGCAGCTTAATCCAGGGATTCGGGGTTTTGATGTTCTACGAGCAGTACTTC
TRBV18,12,-,TRBJ1-1,TRBD1,CASSPPQGEAFF,TGTGCCAGCTCACCGCCACAGGGGGAAGCTTTCTTT
TRBV4-3,16,-,TRBJ2-1,-,CASSQVWQSSYNEQFF,TGCGCCAGCAGCCAAGTCTGGCAGAGCTCCTACAATGAGCAGTTCTTC
TRBV19,11,-,TRBJ2-3,-,CASGLGDTQYF,TGTGCCAGTGGGCTCGGAGATACGCAGTATTTT
TRBV5-6,14,-,TRBJ1-6,-,CASSLLSFNSPLHF,TGTGCCAGCAGCTTGCTAAGTTTTAATTCACCCCTCCACTTT
TRBV19,13,-,TRBJ1-2,-,CASSMRTDYGYTF,TGTGCCAGTAGTATGAGGACGGACTATGGCTACACCTTC
TRBV7-9,15,-,TRBJ2-3,TRBD2,CASSPTSGGAATQYF,TGTGCCAGCAGCCCGACTAGCGGGGGGGCCGCTACGCAGTATTTT
TRBV15,13,-,TRBJ1-2,-,CATSRVSWYGYTF,TGTGCCACCAGCAGAGTTTCGTGGTATGGCTACACCTTC